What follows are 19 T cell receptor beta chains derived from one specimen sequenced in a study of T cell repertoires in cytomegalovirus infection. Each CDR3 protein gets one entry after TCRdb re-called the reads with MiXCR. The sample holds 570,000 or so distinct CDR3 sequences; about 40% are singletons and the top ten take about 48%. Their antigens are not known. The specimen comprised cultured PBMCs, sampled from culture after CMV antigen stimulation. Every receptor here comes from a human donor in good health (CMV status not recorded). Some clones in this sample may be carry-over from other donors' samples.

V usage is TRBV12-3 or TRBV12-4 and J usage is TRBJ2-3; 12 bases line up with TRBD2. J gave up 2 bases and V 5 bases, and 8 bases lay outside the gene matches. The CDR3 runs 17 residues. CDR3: CASSQTSGGPLTDTQYF. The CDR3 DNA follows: TGTGCCAGCAGTCAGACTAGCGGGGGCCCCCTCACAGATACGCAGTATTTT.

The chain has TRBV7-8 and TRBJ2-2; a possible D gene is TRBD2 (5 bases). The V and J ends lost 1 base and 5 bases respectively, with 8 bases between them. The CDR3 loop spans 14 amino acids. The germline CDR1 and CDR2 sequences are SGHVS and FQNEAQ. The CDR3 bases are TGTGCCAGCAGCTTAGGAAGGGAGACCGGGGAGCTGTTTTTT. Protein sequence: CASSLGRETGELFF.

The CDR3 nucleotides read TGTGCCAGCAGGCAGCTGGTGAACTATGGCTACACCTTC. Protein: CASRQLVNYGYTF. The gene calls are TRBV6-2 or TRBV6-3 and TRBJ1-2; no firm D call. This CDR3 comprises 13 residues. V shed 6 bases and J shed 2 bases, with 10 bases lying between them. CDR1 is MNHEY and CDR2 is SVGEGT in the germline V gene.

The DNA of the CDR3 is TGTGCCAGCAGTTACGCCGGTCAAGGGGTCGGGACTGGGGCCAACGTCCTGACTTTC. This codes for CASSYAGQGVGTGANVLTF. The J gene is TRBJ2-6, the V gene TRBV6-5; D tentatively reads TRBD1 or TRBD2 (5 bases each). V shed 2 bases and J shed 2 bases, with 19 bases lying between them. Germline lookup yields CDR1 MNHEY and CDR2 SVGAGI. CDR3 length equals 19 residues.

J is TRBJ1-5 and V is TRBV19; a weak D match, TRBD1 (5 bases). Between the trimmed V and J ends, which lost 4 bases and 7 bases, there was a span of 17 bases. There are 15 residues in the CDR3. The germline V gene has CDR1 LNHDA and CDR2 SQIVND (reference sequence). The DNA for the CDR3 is TGTGCCAGTAGTAGTGGCAGGGTGGGCGAACAGCCCCAGCATTTT. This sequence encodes CASSSGRVGEQPQHF.

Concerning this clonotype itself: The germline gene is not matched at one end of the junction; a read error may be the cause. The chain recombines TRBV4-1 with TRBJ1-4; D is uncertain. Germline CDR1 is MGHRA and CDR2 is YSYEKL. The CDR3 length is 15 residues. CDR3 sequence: CASSQDAWQNEKLFF. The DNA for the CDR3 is TGTGCCAGCAGCCAAGACGCCTGGCAGAATGAAAAACTGTTTTTT.

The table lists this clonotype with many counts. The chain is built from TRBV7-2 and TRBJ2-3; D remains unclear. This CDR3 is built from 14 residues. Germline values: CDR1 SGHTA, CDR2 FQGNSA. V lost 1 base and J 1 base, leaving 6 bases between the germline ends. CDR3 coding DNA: TGTGCCAGCAGCTTAGACGGACGCACAGATACGCAGTATTTT. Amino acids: CASSLDGRTDTQYF.

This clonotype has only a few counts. In nucleotides, the CDR3 is TGTGCCAGCAGTCAACTAGCGGACCAAGAGACCCAGTACTTC. Its translation is CASSQLADQETQYF. V is TRBV28 and J is TRBJ2-5; 8 bases are shared with TRBD2. J gave up 0 bases and V 5 bases, and 2 bases lay outside the gene matches. Germline CDR1 MDHEN, CDR2 SYDVKM. The CDR3 extends over 14 amino acids.

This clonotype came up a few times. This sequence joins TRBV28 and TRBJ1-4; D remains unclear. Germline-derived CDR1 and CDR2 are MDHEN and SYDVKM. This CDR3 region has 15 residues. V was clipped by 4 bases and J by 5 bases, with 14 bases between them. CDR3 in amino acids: CASSYSAGQNEKLFF. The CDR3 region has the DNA TGTGCCAGCAGTTACAGTGCCGGCCAAAATGAAAAACTGTTTTTT. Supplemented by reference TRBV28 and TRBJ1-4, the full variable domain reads DVKVTQSSRYLVKRTGEKVFLECVQDMDHENMFWYRQDPGLGLRLIYFSYDVKMKEKGDIPEGYSVSREKKERFSLILESASTNQTSMYLCASSYSAGQNEKLFFGSGTQLSVL.

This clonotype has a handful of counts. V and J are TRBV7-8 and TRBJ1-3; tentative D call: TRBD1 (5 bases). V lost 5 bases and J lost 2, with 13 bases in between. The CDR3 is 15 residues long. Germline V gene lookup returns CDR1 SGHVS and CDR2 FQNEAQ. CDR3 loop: CASSPGQGAGNTIYF. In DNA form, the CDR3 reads TGTGCCAGCAGCCCAGGGCAGGGAGCTGGAAACACCATATATTTT.

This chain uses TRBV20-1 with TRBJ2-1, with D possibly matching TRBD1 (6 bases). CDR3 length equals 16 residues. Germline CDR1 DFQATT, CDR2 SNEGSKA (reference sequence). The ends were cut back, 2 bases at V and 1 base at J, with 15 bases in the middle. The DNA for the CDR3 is TGCAGTGCTAGACCCCCAGGGGATCGGTCCTACAATGAGCAGTTCTTC. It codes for CSARPPGDRSYNEQFF.

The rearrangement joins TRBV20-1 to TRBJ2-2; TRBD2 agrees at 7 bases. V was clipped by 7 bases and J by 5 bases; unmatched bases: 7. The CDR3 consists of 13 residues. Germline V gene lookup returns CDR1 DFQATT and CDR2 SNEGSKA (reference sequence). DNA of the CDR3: TGCAGTGTGGGGGGAGGGCAGACCGGGGAGCTGTTTTTT. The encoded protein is CSVGGGQTGELFF.

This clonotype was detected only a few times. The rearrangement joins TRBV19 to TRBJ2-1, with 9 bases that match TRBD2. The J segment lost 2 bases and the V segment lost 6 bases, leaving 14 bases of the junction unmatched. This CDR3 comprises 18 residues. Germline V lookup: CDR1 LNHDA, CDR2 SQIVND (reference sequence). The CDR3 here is CASSGVQMGLAPYNEQFF. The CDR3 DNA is TGTGCCAGTAGCGGGGTTCAGATGGGACTAGCACCCTACAATGAGCAGTTCTTC. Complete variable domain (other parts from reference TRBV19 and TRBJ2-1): DGGITQSPKYLFRKEGQNVTLSCEQNLNHDAMYWYRQDPGQGLRLIYYSQIVNDFQKGDIAEGYSVSREKKESFPLTVTSAQKNPTAFYLCASSGVQMGLAPYNEQFFGPGTRLTVL.

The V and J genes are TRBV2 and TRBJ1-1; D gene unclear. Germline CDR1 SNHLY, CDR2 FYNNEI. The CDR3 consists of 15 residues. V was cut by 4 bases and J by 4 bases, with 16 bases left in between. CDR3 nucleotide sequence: TGTGCCAGCAGTGCTAGGATGGGGTCGGGCACTGAAGCTTTCTTT. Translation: CASSARMGSGTEAFF. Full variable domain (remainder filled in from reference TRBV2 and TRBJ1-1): EPEVTQTPSHQVTQMGQEVILRCVPISNHLYFYWYRQILGQKVEFLVSFYNNEISEKSEIFDDQFSVERPDGSNFTLKIRSTKLEDSAMYFCASSARMGSGTEAFFGQGTRLTVV.

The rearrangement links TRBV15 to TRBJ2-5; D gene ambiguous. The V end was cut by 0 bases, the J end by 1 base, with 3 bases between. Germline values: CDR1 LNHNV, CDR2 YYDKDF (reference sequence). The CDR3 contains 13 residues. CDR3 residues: CATSREGQETQYF. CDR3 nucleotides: TGTGCCACCAGCAGAGAGGGCCAAGAGACCCAGTACTTC.

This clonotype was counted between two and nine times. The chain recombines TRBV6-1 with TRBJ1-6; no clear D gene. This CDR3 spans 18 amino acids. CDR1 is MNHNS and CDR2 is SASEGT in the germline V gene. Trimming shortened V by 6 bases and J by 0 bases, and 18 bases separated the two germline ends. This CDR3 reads CASRLRGGESSYNSPLHF. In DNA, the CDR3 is TGTGCCAGCAGACTCCGGGGTGGGGAGAGCTCCTATAATTCACCCCTCCACTTT.

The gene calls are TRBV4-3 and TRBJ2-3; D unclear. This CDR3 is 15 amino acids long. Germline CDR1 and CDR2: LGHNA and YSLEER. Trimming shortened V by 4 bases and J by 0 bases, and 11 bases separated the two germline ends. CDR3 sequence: CASSPAAFSTDTQYF. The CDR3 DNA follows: TGCGCCAGCAGCCCGGCCGCCTTTAGCACAGATACGCAGTATTTT.

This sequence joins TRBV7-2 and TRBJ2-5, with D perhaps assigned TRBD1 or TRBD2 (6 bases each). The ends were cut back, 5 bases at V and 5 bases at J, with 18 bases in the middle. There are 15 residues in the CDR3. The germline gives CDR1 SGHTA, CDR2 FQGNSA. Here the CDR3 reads CASSANKGGAETQYF. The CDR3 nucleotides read TGTGCCAGCAGCGCCAATAAGGGGGGCGCTGAGACCCAGTACTTC.

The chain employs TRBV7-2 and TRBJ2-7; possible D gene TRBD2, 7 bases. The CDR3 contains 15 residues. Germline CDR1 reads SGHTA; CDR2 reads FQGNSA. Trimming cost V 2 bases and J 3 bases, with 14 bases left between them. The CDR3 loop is CASSLWGGGSYEQYF. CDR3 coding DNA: TGTGCCAGCAGCTTATGGGGCGGGGGCAGCTACGAGCAGTACTTC.